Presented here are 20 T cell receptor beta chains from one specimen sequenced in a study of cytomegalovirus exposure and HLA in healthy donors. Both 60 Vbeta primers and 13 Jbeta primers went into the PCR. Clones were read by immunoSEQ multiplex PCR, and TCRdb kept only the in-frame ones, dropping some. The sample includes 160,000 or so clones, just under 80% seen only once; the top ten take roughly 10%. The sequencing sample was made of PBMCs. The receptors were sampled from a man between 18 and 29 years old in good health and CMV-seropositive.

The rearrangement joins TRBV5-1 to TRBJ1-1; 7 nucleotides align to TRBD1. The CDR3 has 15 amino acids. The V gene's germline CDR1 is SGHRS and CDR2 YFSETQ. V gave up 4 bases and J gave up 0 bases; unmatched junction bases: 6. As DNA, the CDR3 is TGCGCCAGCAGCAGGGGGGACAGATTGAACACTGAAGCTTTCTTT. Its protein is CASSRGDRLNTEAFF.

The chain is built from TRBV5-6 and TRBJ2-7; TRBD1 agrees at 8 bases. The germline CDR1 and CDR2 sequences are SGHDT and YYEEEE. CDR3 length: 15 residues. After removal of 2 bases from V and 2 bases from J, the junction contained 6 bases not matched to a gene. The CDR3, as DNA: TGTGCCAGCAGCTTACCAAGACAGGGGCCCTACGAGCAGTACTTC. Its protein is CASSLPRQGPYEQYF.

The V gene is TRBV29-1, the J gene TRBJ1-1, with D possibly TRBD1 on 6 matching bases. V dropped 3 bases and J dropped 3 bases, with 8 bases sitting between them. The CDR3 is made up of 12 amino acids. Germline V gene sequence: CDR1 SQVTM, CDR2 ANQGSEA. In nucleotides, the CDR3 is TGCAGCGTTGAGGACAGATACACTGAAGCTTTCTTT. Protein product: CSVEDRYTEAFF.

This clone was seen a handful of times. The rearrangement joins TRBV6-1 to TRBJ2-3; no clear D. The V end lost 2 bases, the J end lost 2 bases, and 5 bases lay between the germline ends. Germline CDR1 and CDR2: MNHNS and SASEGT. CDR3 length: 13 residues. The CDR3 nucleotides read TGTGCCAGCAGTGAACAGGCCACAGATACGCAGTATTTT. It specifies CASSEQATDTQYF.

The CDR3 here is CASSLGGSSYNEQFF. The CDR3 nucleotides are TGTGCCAGCAGCTTGGGCGGGAGCTCCTACAATGAGCAGTTCTTC. The chain has TRBV11-2 and TRBJ2-1, with 7 bases fitting TRBD2. This CDR3 region has 15 residues. Trimming at V came to 3 bases and at J to 0 bases, leaving 2 bases not matched to a gene. CDR1 and CDR2 (germline): SGHAT, FQNNGV.

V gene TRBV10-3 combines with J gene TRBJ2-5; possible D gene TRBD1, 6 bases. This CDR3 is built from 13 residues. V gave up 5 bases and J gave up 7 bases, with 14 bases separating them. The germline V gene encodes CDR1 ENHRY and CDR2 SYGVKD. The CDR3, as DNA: TGTGCCATCAGTAGCAGGGGTGAGGTGACCCAGTACTTC. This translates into CAISSRGEVTQYF.

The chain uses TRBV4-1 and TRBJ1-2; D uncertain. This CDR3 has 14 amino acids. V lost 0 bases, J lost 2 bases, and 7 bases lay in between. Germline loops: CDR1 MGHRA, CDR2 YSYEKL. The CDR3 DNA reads TGCGCCAGCAGCCAAGATTCGGTGAACTATGGCTACACCTTC. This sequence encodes CASSQDSVNYGYTF.

As DNA, the CDR3 is TGTGCCCCACGCCAAGGGGCTGCCTACGAGCAGTACTTC. Translation: CAPRQGAAYEQYF. This chain connects TRBV5-4 to TRBJ2-7; D may be TRBD1 (5 bases). The CDR3 runs to 13 residues. V was cut by 10 bases and J by 2 bases, with 16 bases left in between. The germline gives CDR1 SGHNT, CDR2 YYREEE (reference sequence).

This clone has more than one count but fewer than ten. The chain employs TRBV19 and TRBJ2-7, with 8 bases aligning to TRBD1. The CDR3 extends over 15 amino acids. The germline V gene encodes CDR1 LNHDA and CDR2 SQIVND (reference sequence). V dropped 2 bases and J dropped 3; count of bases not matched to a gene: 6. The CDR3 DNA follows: TGTGCCAGTAGTATAAGGCAGGGGGCATACTACGAGCAGTACTTC. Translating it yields CASSIRQGAYYEQYF.

The CDR3 spells CASSLGGTGDTEAFF. The CDR3, as DNA: TGTGCCAGCAGCTTAGGAGGGACAGGAGACACTGAAGCTTTCTTT. V usage is TRBV7-6 and J usage is TRBJ1-1; TRBD1 agrees at 8 bases. This CDR3 has 15 amino acids. J gave up 3 bases and V 1 base, and 4 bases lay outside the gene matches. The germline gives CDR1 SGHVS, CDR2 FNYEAQ.

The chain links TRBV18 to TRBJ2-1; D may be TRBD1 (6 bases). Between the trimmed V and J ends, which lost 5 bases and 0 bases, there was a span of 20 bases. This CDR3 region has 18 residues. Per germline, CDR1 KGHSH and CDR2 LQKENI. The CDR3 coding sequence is TGTGCCAGCTCAGGTGGGGGCGTTGCCTCTTTCTCCTACAATGAGCAGTTCTTC. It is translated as CASSGGGVASFSYNEQFF.

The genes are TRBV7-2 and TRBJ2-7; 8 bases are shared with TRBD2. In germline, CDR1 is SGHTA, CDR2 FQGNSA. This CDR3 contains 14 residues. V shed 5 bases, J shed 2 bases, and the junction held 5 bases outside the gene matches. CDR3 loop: CASSEGLEAYEQYF. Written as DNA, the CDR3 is TGTGCCAGCAGCGAGGGACTAGAGGCCTACGAGCAGTACTTC.

This chain's CDR3 is CASRTSGSPEQFF. CDR3 nucleotide sequence: TGTGCCAGCAGGACTAGCGGGAGTCCTGAGCAGTTCTTC. The V and J genes are TRBV28 and TRBJ2-1, with TRBD2 identical over 12 bases. V lost 6 bases and J lost 9; bases outside the gene matches: 3. The germline V gene encodes CDR1 MDHEN and CDR2 SYDVKM. This CDR3 spans 13 amino acids.

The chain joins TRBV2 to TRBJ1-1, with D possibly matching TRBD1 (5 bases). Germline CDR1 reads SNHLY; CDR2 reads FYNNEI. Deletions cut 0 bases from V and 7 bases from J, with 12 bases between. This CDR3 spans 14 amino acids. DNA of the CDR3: TGTGCCAGCAGTGAAGCGCCAGGGCCCCTTGAAGCTTTCTTT. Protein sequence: CASSEAPGPLEAFF.

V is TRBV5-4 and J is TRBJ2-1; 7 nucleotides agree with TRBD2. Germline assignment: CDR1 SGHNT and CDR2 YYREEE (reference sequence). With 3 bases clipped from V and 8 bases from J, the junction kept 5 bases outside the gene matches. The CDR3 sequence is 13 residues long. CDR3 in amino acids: CASSWSGVYEQFF. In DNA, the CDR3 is TGTGCCAGCAGCTGGAGCGGGGTATATGAGCAGTTCTTC.

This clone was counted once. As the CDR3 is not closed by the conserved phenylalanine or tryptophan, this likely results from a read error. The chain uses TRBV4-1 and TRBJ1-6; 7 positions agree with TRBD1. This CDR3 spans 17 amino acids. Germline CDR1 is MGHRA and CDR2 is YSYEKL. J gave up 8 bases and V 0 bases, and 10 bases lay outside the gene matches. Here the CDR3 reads CASSQDPLTGRHSPLHL. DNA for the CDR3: TGCGCCAGCAGCCAAGATCCCCTGACAGGGCGTCATTCACCCCTCCACCTT.

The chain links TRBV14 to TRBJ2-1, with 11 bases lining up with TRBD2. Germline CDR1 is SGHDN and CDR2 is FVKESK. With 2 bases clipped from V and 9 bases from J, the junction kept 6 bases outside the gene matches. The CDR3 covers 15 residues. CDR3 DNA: TGTGCCAGCAGCCAAACTAGCGGGAGTCTGAGTGAGCAGTTCTTC. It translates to CASSQTSGSLSEQFF.

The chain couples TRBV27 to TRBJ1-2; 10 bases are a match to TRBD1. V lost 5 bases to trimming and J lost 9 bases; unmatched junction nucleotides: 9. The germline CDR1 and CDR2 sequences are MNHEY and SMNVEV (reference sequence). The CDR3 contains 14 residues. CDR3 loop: CASSPIPGQGSYTF. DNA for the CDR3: TGTGCCAGCAGTCCGATACCGGGACAGGGGAGCTACACCTTC.

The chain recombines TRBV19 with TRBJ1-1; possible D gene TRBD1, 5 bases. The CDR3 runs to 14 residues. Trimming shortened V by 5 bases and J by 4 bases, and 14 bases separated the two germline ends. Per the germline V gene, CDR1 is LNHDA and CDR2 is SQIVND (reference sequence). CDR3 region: CASSPSGGSTEAFF. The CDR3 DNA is TGTGCCAGTAGTCCCAGTGGGGGGAGCACTGAAGCTTTCTTT.

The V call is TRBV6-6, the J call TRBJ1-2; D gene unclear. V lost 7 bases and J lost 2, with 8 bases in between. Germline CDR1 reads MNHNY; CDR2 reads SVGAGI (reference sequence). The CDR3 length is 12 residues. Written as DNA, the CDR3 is TGTGCCAGCAAATTAGAGAACTATGGCTACACCTTC. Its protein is CASKLENYGYTF.